The 28 T cell receptor beta chains listed next were all sequenced from one sample in a study of PD-1 blockade in classical Hodgkin lymphoma. All trial patients relapsed after autologous stem cell transplantation. TCRdb's copy holds only in-frame clones and misses some; the assay was immunoSEQ multiplex PCR. This table has 15,000 to 20,000 clones, roughly 83% appearing once. Material: peripheral blood mononuclear cells (PBMCs), obtained at baseline. The receptors were gathered from a human donor with classical Hodgkin lymphoma.

The rearrangement joins TRBV28 to TRBJ2-7, with D possibly being TRBD1 (7 bases). Trimming shortened V by 3 bases and J by 7 bases, and 16 bases separated the two germline ends. The length of the CDR3 is 14 residues. Germline CDR1 and CDR2: MDHEN and SYDVKM. DNA for the CDR3: TGTGCCAGCAGTTTTGACAGGGAGGTGGAAGAGCAGTACTTC. Its translation is CASSFDREVEEQYF.

V gene TRBV14 combines with J gene TRBJ1-1; D is possibly TRBD1 (5 bases). The length of the CDR3 is 17 residues. V gave up 3 bases and J gave up 1 base, with 18 bases separating them. Germline lookup yields CDR1 SGHDN and CDR2 FVKESK. The CDR3 DNA follows: TGTGCCAGCAGCCAGGGATCAGGGAGGAGCGGGAACACTGAAGCTTTCTTT. The encoded protein is CASSQGSGRSGNTEAFF.

The CDR3 loop reads CATKLAGGSSYEQYF. The CDR3 nucleotides are TGTGCCACCAAACTAGCGGGCGGGAGCTCCTACGAGCAGTACTTC. V usage is TRBV15 and J usage is TRBJ2-7; 9 bases fit TRBD2. Unmatched junction bases numbered 7, after V lost 7 bases and J lost 0 bases. This CDR3 contains 15 residues. Germline lookup yields CDR1 LNHNV and CDR2 YYDKDF (reference sequence).

Comments on this clone: One end of the junction fails to match germline, which may point to a read error. The chain joins TRBV7-2 to TRBJ2-2; possible D gene TRBD1, 5 bases. Germline lookup yields CDR1 SGHTA and CDR2 FQGNSA. The CDR3 consists of 16 residues. The CDR3 bases are TGTGCCAGCACCTTACGGTGGGGCCGAAGGGCCGGGGAGCTGTTTTTT. It translates to CASTLRWGRRAGELFF.

This sequence joins TRBV19 and TRBJ2-7; 7 nucleotides agree with TRBD1. V trimming: 7 bases; J trimming: 7 bases; junction bases outside the gene matches: 10. Per the germline V gene, CDR1 is LNHDA and CDR2 is SQIVND (reference sequence). The CDR3 runs to 13 residues. The CDR3 reads CASIGDSPREQYF. The CDR3 DNA is TGTGCCAGTATCGGGGACAGTCCCCGGGAGCAGTACTTC.

This chain joins TRBV11-1 and TRBJ2-7, with TRBD1 identical over 8 bases. The germline V gene has CDR1 SGHAT and CDR2 FQDESV (reference sequence). This CDR3 comprises 15 residues. The J segment lost 1 base and the V segment lost 2 bases, leaving 4 bases of the junction unmatched. The CDR3 DNA is TGTGCCAGCAGCTTAACTACAGGGGGATCCTACGAGCAGTACTTC. Its translation is CASSLTTGGSYEQYF.

The count of this clone is one. The chain recombines TRBV28 with TRBJ2-3; 9 bases agree with TRBD1. Germline assignment: CDR1 MDHEN and CDR2 SYDVKM. The ends lost 8 bases at V and 6 bases at J; junction bases unmatched: 9. This CDR3 is 14 amino acids long. As DNA, the CDR3 is TGTGCCAGCGGACAGGGGCTCGTGGGGGATACGCAGTATTTT. It is translated as CASGQGLVGDTQYF. The complete variable domain, with remaining parts taken from reference TRBV28 and TRBJ2-3, reads DVKVTQSSRYLVKRTGEKVFLECVQDMDHENMFWYRQDPGLGLRLIYFSYDVKMKEKGDIPEGYSVSREKKERFSLILESASTNQTSMYLCASGQGLVGDTQYFGPGTRLTVL.

The V call is TRBV7-9, the J call TRBJ1-6; D uncertain. The CDR3 spans 16 residues. The germline gives CDR1 SEHNR, CDR2 FQNEAQ (reference sequence). Trimming removed 5 bases from V and 6 bases from J, with 17 bases in between. CDR3 in DNA: TGTGCCAGCAGCCTGGGCCAAGTAACTATTAATTCACCCCTCCACTTT. This gives the protein CASSLGQVTINSPLHF.

The chain uses TRBV7-2 and TRBJ2-1; the D is unclear. The germline V and J ends were trimmed by 0 bases and 1 base, with 7 bases remaining between them. Germline V CDR1 and CDR2: SGHTA, FQGNSA. The CDR3 is 15 residues long. The CDR3 sequence is CASSLASLSYNEQFF. The CDR3 coding sequence is TGTGCCAGCAGCTTAGCTTCCCTTTCCTACAATGAGCAGTTCTTC.

The rearrangement joins TRBV5-4 to TRBJ1-2, with D possibly matching TRBD1 (5 bases). Germline-derived CDR1 and CDR2 are SGHNT and YYREEE (reference sequence). There are 13 residues in the CDR3. V was trimmed by 4 bases and J by 11 bases, leaving 18 bases between them. The CDR3 loop reads CASSPGREKAYTF. CDR3 in DNA: TGTGCCAGCAGCCCAGGCAGGGAAAAGGCTTACACCTTC.

J is TRBJ1-2 and V is TRBV5-1, with D possibly TRBD1 on 5 matching bases. Germline V gene sequence: CDR1 SGHRS, CDR2 YFSETQ. Trimming cost V 1 base and J 2 bases, with 9 bases left between them. The CDR3 spans 14 residues. This CDR3 reads CASSLLGDNYGYTF. The CDR3 DNA follows: TGCGCCAGCAGCTTGCTGGGGGACAACTATGGCTACACCTTC.

V and J are TRBV19 and TRBJ1-5; 10 positions agree with TRBD1. V gave up 5 bases and J gave up 4 bases; unmatched junction bases: 8. This CDR3 region has 16 residues. Germline CDR1 LNHDA, CDR2 SQIVND (reference sequence). The CDR3 here is CASSWGTGDFNQPQHF. CDR3 in DNA: TGTGCCAGTAGTTGGGGGACAGGGGATTTTAATCAGCCCCAGCATTTT.

In its sample, this clone was seen once. This rearrangement joins TRBV28 to TRBJ1-1, with D perhaps matching TRBD1 (6 bases). Germline CDR1 reads MDHEN; CDR2 reads SYDVKM. The CDR3 is 17 residues long. V lost 7 bases and J 1 base, leaving 22 bases between the germline ends. CDR3 sequence reads: CASTIPGGQGENTEAFF. DNA of the CDR3: TGTGCCAGCACCATCCCGGGGGGGCAAGGCGAGAACACTGAAGCTTTCTTT.

This clone was counted a few times. This chain uses TRBV20-1 with TRBJ2-1, with a tentative D call TRBD2 (5 bases). Germline assignment: CDR1 DFQATT and CDR2 SNEGSKA (reference sequence). The CDR3 covers 11 residues. V lost 4 bases to trimming and J lost 10 bases, with 11 bases between them. Here the CDR3 reads CSAKVKREQFF. The CDR3 region has the DNA TGCAGTGCTAAAGTTAAGCGGGAGCAGTTCTTC.

This sequence joins TRBV19 and TRBJ1-6; 9 bases are a match to TRBD1. CDR3 length: 16 residues. Germline lookup yields CDR1 LNHDA and CDR2 SQIVND (reference sequence). V was clipped by 6 bases and J by 9 bases; unmatched bases: 12. The CDR3 loop reads CASSTNRDRAFSPLHF. For the CDR3, the DNA is TGTGCCAGTAGCACCAACCGGGACAGGGCATTTTCACCCCTCCACTTT.

This clone was found once. V and J are TRBV7-2 and TRBJ1-2; 7 bases fit TRBD1. The junction had 6 bases not matched to a gene; V was cut back by 1 base and J by 7 bases. Germline values: CDR1 SGHTA, CDR2 FQGNSA. This CDR3 spans 14 amino acids. This chain's CDR3 is CASSLGGDRVGYTF. The CDR3 DNA sequence: TGTGCCAGCAGCTTAGGCGGAGACAGGGTTGGCTACACCTTC.

The chain joins TRBV5-6 to TRBJ1-6, with D unresolved. The germline V gene encodes CDR1 SGHDT and CDR2 YYEEEE. V lost 4 bases to trimming and J lost 0 bases, with 11 bases between them. The CDR3 has 16 amino acids. CDR3 in DNA: TGTGCCAGCAGCCAACCTTCAAGCTCCTATAATTCACCCCTCCACTTT. Its protein product is CASSQPSSSYNSPLHF.

This clone was seen a handful of times. This chain joins TRBV4-1 and TRBJ1-1, with a possible D match to TRBD1 (6 bases). CDR1 MGHRA and CDR2 YSYEKL come from the germline V gene. Trimming cost V 5 bases and J 4 bases, with 11 bases left between them. The CDR3 is 13 residues long. DNA for the CDR3: TGCGCCAGCAGCACACTAGGGGGCACTGAAGCTTTCTTT. Encoded protein: CASSTLGGTEAFF.

The sample holds a few counts of this clone. The V call is TRBV5-5, the J call TRBJ1-4; D unclear. V was clipped by 3 bases and J by 10 bases, with 13 bases between them. The CDR3 covers 13 residues. Germline V gene lookup returns CDR1 SGHKS and CDR2 YYEKEE (reference sequence). This chain's CDR3 is CASSSAVNGKLFF. DNA for the CDR3: TGTGCCAGCAGCTCCGCCGTGAACGGAAAACTGTTTTTT.

This chain links TRBV19 with TRBJ2-3, with a possible D match to TRBD1 (6 bases). The CDR3 length is 15 residues. Germline CDR1 and CDR2: LNHDA and SQIVND (reference sequence). V lost 7 bases and J lost 7, with 21 bases in between. CDR3 nucleotides: TGTGCCAGTACCTCAACCCCTTTCGGGACAAATACGCAGTATTTT. Encoded protein: CASTSTPFGTNTQYF.

V usage is TRBV27 and J usage is TRBJ2-3; perhaps TRBD2 as D (5 bases). Germline V gives CDR1 MNHEY, CDR2 SMNVEV (reference sequence). The germline V and J ends were trimmed by 8 bases and 6 bases, with 15 bases remaining between them. There are 13 residues in the CDR3. CDR3 in amino acids: CASGLWVGDTQYF. CDR3 in DNA: TGTGCCAGCGGACTGTGGGTCGGGGATACGCAGTATTTT.

This chain links TRBV4-3 with TRBJ1-1, with D perhaps TRBD1 (5 bases). The CDR3 contains 13 residues. Germline V gives CDR1 LGHNA, CDR2 YSLEER. Trimming cost V 3 bases and J 9 bases, with 14 bases left between them. The CDR3 DNA sequence: TGCGCCAGCAGCCAGGGAGGGACTTCTCAAGCTTTCTTT. Its protein product is CASSQGGTSQAFF.

The CDR3, as DNA: TGCGCCAGCAGCCAAGATTCGGCAAGATTAAGCACAGATACGCAGTATTTT. Amino acid sequence: CASSQDSARLSTDTQYF. The chain joins TRBV4-1 to TRBJ2-3; D ambiguous. Germline CDR1 and CDR2: MGHRA and YSYEKL. Between the trimmed V and J ends, which lost 0 bases and 0 bases, there was a span of 13 bases. This CDR3 is 17 amino acids long.

V gene TRBV5-1 combines with J gene TRBJ1-4, with 7 bases lining up with TRBD1. Germline assignment: CDR1 SGHRS and CDR2 YFSETQ. The length of the CDR3 is 14 residues. J lost 7 bases, V lost 4 bases, and 7 bases had no gene match. The CDR3 spells CASSGGQSSEKLFF. In DNA form, the CDR3 reads TGCGCCAGCAGCGGGGGACAGTCCAGTGAAAAACTGTTTTTT. The full variable domain, with the rest looked up from reference TRBV5-1 and TRBJ1-4, is KAGVTQTPRYLIKTRGQQVTLSCSPISGHRSVSWYQQTPGQGLQFLFEYFSETQRNKGNFPGRFSGRQFSNSRSEMNVSTLELGDSALYLCASSGGQSSEKLFFGSGTQLSVL.

This clone is labeled as large. The chain employs TRBV6-6 and TRBJ1-5; the D is unclear. Trimming removed 7 bases at V and 1 base at J, with 11 bases between. Germline V gene sequence: CDR1 MNHNY, CDR2 SVGAGI (reference sequence). The CDR3 runs to 14 residues. CDR3 DNA: TGTGCCAGCACCCTAACAGAGAGCAATCAGCCCCAGCATTTT. Translating gives CASTLTESNQPQHF.

The genes are TRBV7-9 and TRBJ2-1; the D gene is possibly TRBD1 (7 bases). The CDR3 sequence is 14 residues long. CDR1 is SEHNR and CDR2 is FQNEAQ in the germline V gene (reference sequence). Trimming removed 8 bases at V and 6 bases at J, with 17 bases between. The CDR3 sequence is CASRGTDRGNEQFF. The CDR3 DNA is TGTGCCAGCCGCGGGACAGACCGGGGCAATGAGCAGTTCTTC. Full variable domain (rest looked up from reference TRBV7-9 and TRBJ2-1): DTGVSQNPRHKITKRGQNVTFRCDPISEHNRLYWYRQTLGQGPEFLTYFQNEAQLEKSRLLSDRFSAERPKGSFSTLEIQRTEQGDSAMYLCASRGTDRGNEQFFGPGTRLTVL.

This clone has just a few counts. This chain uses TRBV7-9 with TRBJ2-3, with D maybe TRBD1 (5 bases). CDR1 is SEHNR, CDR2 FQNEAQ, per germline (reference sequence). Trimming removed 7 bases from V and 2 bases from J, with 10 bases in between. This CDR3 is built from 13 residues. For the CDR3, the DNA is TGTGCCAGCACCGGACAAAACACAGATACGCAGTATTTT. It yields the protein CASTGQNTDTQYF.

In its sample, this clone was seen once. The chain has TRBV7-3 and TRBJ2-3, with 11 bases fitting TRBD2. This CDR3 has 16 residues. J was trimmed by 1 base and V by 6 bases; bases with no gene match: 6. CDR1 is SGHTA, CDR2 FQGTGA, per germline. The CDR3 DNA reads as TGTGCCAGCAGTTATCTAGCGGGGGGCCGCACAGATACGCAGTATTTT. Translated: CASSYLAGGRTDTQYF.